This T cell receptor (beta chain) was retrieved from a study of blood T cell repertoires in COVID-19. Generated by immunoSEQ multiplex PCR, the TCRdb table keeps only in-frame clones and is missing some. Of under 200,000 clones listed, under 85% are singletons. The TCR originated in an elderly woman with acute or convalescent COVID-19. Material: peripheral blood.

The CDR3 nucleotides are TGTGCCAGCAGTCTGGGGGGGCGATACGAGCAGTACTTC. Its protein product is CASSLGGRYEQYF. The chain joins TRBV27 to TRBJ2-7; maybe TRBD2 (7 bases). Germline V lookup: CDR1 MNHEY, CDR2 SMNVEV (reference sequence). The CDR3 length is 13 residues. The ends were cut back, 5 bases at V and 4 bases at J, with 12 bases in the middle.